Each of the 21 T cell receptor beta chains below was sequenced from the same sample in a study of T cell responses to AZD1222 COVID-19 vaccine. Assay: immunoSEQ multiplex PCR; the TCRdb copy retains only in-frame clones and omits some. The table lists some 170,000 clones, 90% to 95% of them singletons. The input for sequencing was peripheral blood, taken on day 0 of AZD1222 vaccination. Every receptor here comes from an adult in good health.

A single count supports this clone. The chain joins TRBV9 to TRBJ2-5; 8 bases are shared with TRBD1. The CDR3 length is 16 residues. V lost 0 bases to trimming and J lost 4 bases; unmatched junction nucleotides: 8. CDR1 and CDR2 (germline): SGDLS, YYNGEE. CDR3 bases: TGTGCCAGCAGCGTAGATCCAGGGGGCTCGGGAGAGACCCAGTACTTC. Translated, it gives CASSVDPGGSGETQYF.

The chain has TRBV19 and TRBJ1-4; a possible D gene is TRBD1 (6 bases). This CDR3 comprises 16 residues. Trimming took 5 bases from V and 7 from J, leaving 20 bases between them. CDR1 LNHDA and CDR2 SQIVND come from the germline V gene (reference sequence). The CDR3 DNA reads as TGTGCCAGTAGTCCAGAAACGGGGGGCGTCTCTGAAAAACTGTTTTTT. Amino acid sequence: CASSPETGGVSEKLFF.

The rearrangement joins TRBV7-9 to TRBJ2-7; D is perhaps TRBD2 (5 bases). Trimming took 4 bases from V and 4 from J, leaving 14 bases between them. This CDR3 spans 14 amino acids. Per the germline V gene, CDR1 is SEHNR and CDR2 is FQNEAQ (reference sequence). The CDR3 loop reads CASSSPLSVYEQYF. CDR3 nucleotides: TGTGCCAGCAGCTCCCCCCTTAGCGTTTACGAGCAGTACTTC.

V usage is TRBV19 and J usage is TRBJ2-7; a possible D gene is TRBD2 (5 bases). Germline V gene lookup returns CDR1 LNHDA and CDR2 SQIVND (reference sequence). V lost 5 bases and J lost 3, with 17 bases in between. This CDR3 has 15 amino acids. The CDR3 nucleotides read TGTGCCAGTAGTCTCAGCGGAAGATCCGTCTACGAGCAGTACTTC. This encodes CASSLSGRSVYEQYF.

The chain employs TRBV5-1 and TRBJ2-7; D gene unclear. The CDR3 is 12 amino acids. CDR1 and CDR2 (germline): SGHRS, YFSETQ. With 2 bases removed from V and 7 bases from J, the gap between germline ends came to 10 bases. Here the CDR3 reads CASSLGYMEQYF. The CDR3 region has the DNA TGCGCCAGCAGCTTAGGATATATGGAGCAGTACTTC.

The gene calls are TRBV30 and TRBJ1-5; tentatively, D is TRBD1 (6 bases). V lost 5 bases and J 1 base, leaving 12 bases between the germline ends. The CDR3 spans 14 residues. CDR1 and CDR2 (germline): GTSNPN, SVGIG (reference sequence). CDR3 residues: CAWASGTSNQPQHF. The CDR3 bases are TGTGCCTGGGCCTCCGGGACAAGCAATCAGCCCCAGCATTTT.

The chain carries TRBV4-2 and TRBJ2-4; 8 positions match TRBD2. This CDR3 has 14 residues. Germline V CDR1 and CDR2: LGHNA, YNFKEQ. V lost 1 base to trimming and J lost 8 bases; unmatched junction nucleotides: 4. The chain's CDR3 is CASSQAPGGDIQYF. CDR3 DNA: TGTGCCAGCAGCCAAGCCCCCGGGGGGGACATTCAGTACTTC.

V gene TRBV5-6 combines with J gene TRBJ2-5; D is undetermined. Germline CDR1 reads SGHDT; CDR2 reads YYEEEE. The V gene lost 0 bases and the J gene lost 5 bases, with 2 bases spanning the gap. CDR3 size: 11 residues. The CDR3 nucleotides are TGTGCCAGCAGCTTGGCCGAGACCCAGTACTTC. Protein product: CASSLAETQYF.

This sequence joins TRBV2 and TRBJ2-7, with D possibly matching TRBD1 (6 bases). The ends were cut back, 3 bases at V and 2 bases at J, with 20 bases in the middle. The CDR3 spans 17 residues. Germline-derived CDR1 and CDR2 are SNHLY and FYNNEI. The CDR3 loop reads CASSEGRDKGWAYEQYF. DNA for the CDR3: TGTGCCAGCAGTGAGGGCCGGGACAAAGGTTGGGCCTACGAGCAGTACTTC. Variable domain in full (rest from reference TRBV2 and TRBJ2-7): EPEVTQTPSHQVTQMGQEVILRCVPISNHLYFYWYRQILGQKVEFLVSFYNNEISEKSEIFDDQFSVERPDGSNFTLKIRSTKLEDSAMYFCASSEGRDKGWAYEQYFGPGTRLTVT.

The chain combines TRBV3-1 (or the pseudogene TRBV3-2) with TRBJ1-5; unclear D gene. V gave up 4 bases and J gave up 8 bases, with 12 bases separating them. The CDR3 is made up of 13 amino acids. Germline V gene sequence: CDR1 LGHDT, CDR2 YNNKEL (reference sequence). The CDR3 is CASSPTLVEPQHF. CDR3 DNA sequence: TGTGCCAGCAGCCCCACTCTGGTTGAGCCCCAGCATTTT.

This chain joins TRBV5-4 and TRBJ2-7, with a possible D match to TRBD2 (6 bases). The germline V gene has CDR1 SGHNT and CDR2 YYREEE (reference sequence). Trimming removed 3 bases at V and 4 bases at J, with 14 bases between. CDR3 length: 14 amino acids. The CDR3 reads CASSSFGGIYEQYF. The CDR3, as DNA: TGTGCCAGCAGCTCGTTTGGCGGGATATACGAGCAGTACTTC.

The genes are TRBV5-6 and TRBJ1-5; 7 positions match TRBD1. V shed 1 base and J 4 bases; nucleotides not matched to a gene: 11. The germline gives CDR1 SGHDT, CDR2 YYEEEE. The CDR3 length is 17 residues. CDR3 nucleotide sequence: TGTGCCAGCAGCTTGTACCCGTTAAGACAGGGAAATCAGCCCCAGCATTTT. Residues: CASSLYPLRQGNQPQHF. The full variable domain, with the rest looked up from reference TRBV5-6 and TRBJ1-5, is DAGVTQSPTHLIKTRGQQVTLRCSPKSGHDTVSWYQQALGQGPQFIFQYYEEEERQRGNFPDRFSGHQFPNYSSELNVNALLLGDSALYLCASSLYPLRQGNQPQHFGDGTRLSIL.

V is TRBV11-2 and J is TRBJ2-7; 7 bases are shared with TRBD1. The CDR3 consists of 12 residues. V was pared by 4 bases and J by 7 bases, with 4 bases of the junction left unmatched. Germline CDR1 reads SGHAT; CDR2 reads FQNNGV. The CDR3 is CASSSRQGEQYF. The DNA for the CDR3 is TGTGCCAGCAGCTCCCGACAGGGTGAGCAGTACTTC.

The J gene is TRBJ1-2, the V gene TRBV27, with D possibly matching TRBD1 (5 bases). The CDR3 loop spans 15 amino acids. Trimming removed 3 bases at V and 5 bases at J, with 16 bases between. Germline lookup yields CDR1 MNHEY and CDR2 SMNVEV (reference sequence). The CDR3 DNA reads as TGTGCCAGCAGTTTGGGGCCCGGATTGCTATATGGCTACACCTTC. Encoded protein: CASSLGPGLLYGYTF.

The V and J genes are TRBV5-4 and TRBJ1-1; 8 bases align to TRBD1. The CDR3 totals 15 residues. Trimming at V came to 4 bases and at J to 0 bases, leaving 5 bases not matched to a gene. Per germline, CDR1 SGHNT and CDR2 YYREEE (reference sequence). The CDR3 coding sequence is TGTGCCAGCAGCGATCCGGGACAGGTGAACACTGAAGCTTTCTTT. Translated, it gives CASSDPGQVNTEAFF.

The chain employs TRBV7-6 and TRBJ2-1; a possible D gene is TRBD2 (5 bases). The CDR3 consists of 17 residues. Germline CDR1 and CDR2: SGHVS and FNYEAQ. Trimming took 5 bases from V and 0 from J, leaving 17 bases between them. The DNA of the CDR3 is TGTGCCAGCAGCCCATACCCGGCTAGCAGCTCCTACAATGAGCAGTTCTTC. It codes for CASSPYPASSSYNEQFF. Complete variable domain (other parts from reference TRBV7-6 and TRBJ2-1): GAGVSQSPRYKVTKRGQDVALRCDPISGHVSLYWYRQALGQGPEFLTYFNYEAQQDKSGLPNDRFSAERPEGSISTLTIQRTEQRDSAMYRCASSPYPASSSYNEQFFGPGTRLTVL.

The genes are TRBV6-4 and TRBJ1-2; 7 nucleotides match TRBD1. CDR1 is MRHNA and CDR2 is SNTAGT in the germline V gene. The CDR3 loop spans 15 amino acids. The junction had 9 bases not matched to a gene; V was cut back by 0 bases and J by 8 bases. Here the CDR3 reads CASSDSSNDRDGYTF. The CDR3, as DNA: TGTGCCAGCAGTGACTCGTCGAACGACAGGGACGGCTACACCTTC.

The chain has TRBV6-1 and TRBJ2-1; D remains ambiguous. V lost 5 bases to trimming and J lost 12 bases, with 14 bases between them. This CDR3 contains 12 residues. Germline lookup yields CDR1 MNHNS and CDR2 SASEGT. DNA of the CDR3: TGTGCCAGCAGTCCCGACGCGTACTCGCAGTTCTTC. Its translation is CASSPDAYSQFF.

V gene TRBV6-5 combines with J gene TRBJ2-1; 15 bases match TRBD2. After removal of 6 bases from V and 14 bases from J, the junction contained 8 bases not matched to a gene. Per the germline V gene, CDR1 is MNHEY and CDR2 is SVGAGI. CDR3 length: 14 residues. This chain's CDR3 is CASSPGTSGRHKFF. DNA of the CDR3: TGTGCCAGCAGCCCCGGGACTAGCGGGAGGCATAAGTTCTTC.

J is TRBJ1-4 and V is TRBV10-3, with D tentatively TRBD1 (5 bases). Trimming took off 6 bases at V and 4 bases at J, with 18 bases between the two ends. This CDR3 has 16 residues. Germline loops: CDR1 ENHRY, CDR2 SYGVKD. This CDR3 is CAISTGSVQVNEKLFF. The CDR3 DNA sequence: TGTGCCATCAGCACAGGTTCGGTTCAGGTTAATGAAAAACTGTTTTTT.

CDR3 DNA sequence: TGTGCCAGCAGTGCGGACAGGGCGGCGCAGTACTTC. Protein: CASSADRAAQYF. The chain employs TRBV12-3 or TRBV12-4 and TRBJ2-7; 8 positions agree with TRBD1. V was pared by 5 bases and J by 9 bases, with 6 bases of the junction left unmatched. The CDR3 has 12 amino acids.